This T cell receptor (beta chain) was recovered during a study of human T cells and chemical hapten exposure. The study, taken as a whole, reports: The number of TCRs above 1 in 1000 frequency did not change after DPC sensitization.

It was the library that attached unique molecular identifiers to individual cDNA molecules. TCRdb ran MiXCR on the RACE reads and lists one entry per CDR3 protein. The table lists 150,000 to 200,000 distinct CDR3 sequences, roughly 15% of them singletons, with 1.7% in the top ten. Trimming removed 2 bases from V and 5 bases from J; junction bases left unmatched: 9. Germline loops: CDR1 SGHNT, CDR2 YYREEE (reference sequence). The CDR3 is 15 amino acids. Time point indicated: patch test 1, 2 weeks after DPC sensitization. Treatment of the sample: therapeutic diphenylcyclopropenone sensitization with weekly scalp DPC. Each patch-test visit's blood sample preceded patch application. This clonotype was counted between two and nine times. The antigen is not known.

V gene TRBV5-4 combines with J gene TRBJ2-5; 7 bases are shared with TRBD1. This TCR was recovered from a young woman with alopecia areata. Some clones in this sample may be carry-over from other donors' samples. Sequencing used whole blood, obtained in connection with sensitization to the hapten diphenylcyclopropenone (DPC). CDR3 in DNA: TGTGCCAGCAGCTTCTCGACAGGGTCGCAGGAGACCCAGTACTTC. Its protein product is CASSFSTGSQETQYF. The variable domain in full, completed from reference TRBV5-4 and TRBJ2-5, reads ETGVTQSPTHLIKTRGQQVTLRCSSQSGHNTVSWYQQALGQGPQFIFQYYREEENGRGNFPPRFSGLQFPNYSSELNVNALELDDSALYLCASSFSTGSQETQYFGPGTRLLVL.